The rows below give T cell receptor beta chains drawn from one sample of a study of cytomegalovirus exposure and HLA in healthy donors. Data came from immunoSEQ multiplex PCR; TCRdb stores just in-frame clones and leaves some out. The sample has under 200,000 clones, roughly 70% seen once; the top ten hold over 1.2%. Sequencing was carried out using PBMCs. Receptors originate from a girl aged 10 to 17 in good health and CMV-seronegative. The CDR3 runs from the conserved cysteine through the conserved F or W. The D gene is left open where the match is weak. The size of a clone is reported for some rows only, either as once, few or many, or as a class for expanded clones.

>.|TRBV9|.|TRBJ2-3
CASSPGDWLGDTQYF
TGTGCCAGCAGCCCCGGGGACTGGCTAGGGGATACGCAGTATTTT
>few|TRBV6-6|TRBD1|TRBJ1-2
CASSRDRNIGYTF
TGTGCCAGCAGTCGGGACAGGAACATAGGCTACACCTTC
>once|TRBV15|.|TRBJ1-4
CATSGLTGWATNEKLFF
TGTGCCACCAGCGGATTGACAGGCTGGGCAACTAATGAAAAACTGTTTTTT
>once|TRBV5-1|.|TRBJ1-2
CASSSQVDSGVTNYGYTF
TGCGCCAGCAGCTCCCAGGTGGATTCAGGGGTTACTAACTATGGCTACACCTTC
>.|TRBV6-5|TRBD2|TRBJ2-5
CASRAGTRGQETQYF
TGTGCCAGCAGAGCAGGGACTAGGGGCCAAGAGACCCAGTACTTC
>.|TRBV27|.|TRBJ1-1
CASSSQGRNTEAFF
TGTGCCAGCAGTTCTCAGGGGAGAAACACTGAAGCTTTCTTT
>.|TRBV5-6|TRBD1|TRBJ2-3
CASSGTGFGTTDTQYF
TGTGCCAGCAGCGGGACAGGTTTCGGTACCACAGATACGCAGTATTTT
>.|TRBV10-3|TRBD2|TRBJ2-7
CAIRKAGVTYEQYF
TGTGCCATCAGGAAAGCGGGGGTGACCTACGAGCAGTACTTC
>.|TRBV2|.|TRBJ2-5
CASGRGQETQYF
TGTGCCAGCGGCAGGGGACAAGAGACCCAGTACTTC
>.|TRBV6-5|.|TRBJ1-1
CASSYERDTEAFF
TGTGCCAGCAGTTACGAGCGAGACACTGAAGCTTTCTTT
>.|TRBV7-8|TRBD1|TRBJ1-2
CASSASGTGTGYTF
TGTGCCAGCAGCGCCTCCGGGACAGGCACTGGCTACACCTTC
>.|TRBV10-1|.|TRBJ1-1
CASSTGGRAFF
TGCGCCAGCAGTACCGGGGGTAGGGCTTTCTTT
>few|TRBV19|.|TRBJ1-2
CASSIPRGVYGYTF
TGTGCCAGTAGTATACCCAGGGGCGTCTATGGCTACACCTTC
>once|TRBV5-5|.|TRBJ2-5
CASSLQGTANMETQYF
TGTGCCAGCAGCTTGCAGGGGACGGCTAATATGGAGACCCAGTACTTC
>.|TRBV19|TRBD1|TRBJ2-7
CASSSGQGPPSYEQYF
TGTGCCAGTAGCTCCGGACAGGGGCCGCCCTCCTACGAGCAGTACTTC
>few|TRBV6-1|.|TRBJ2-3
CASSELRRDLATDTQYF
TGTGCCAGCAGTGAACTACGCCGGGACTTGGCCACAGATACGCAGTATTTT
>.|TRBV25-1|.|TRBJ1-1
CASSERDWTEAFF
TGTGCCAGCAGTGAGAGGGATTGGACTGAAGCTTTCTTT
>.|TRBV4-2|.|TRBJ1-2
CASSQEGDTYGYTF
TGTGCCAGCAGCCAAGAGGGCGACACCTATGGCTACACCTTC
>.|TRBV2|.|TRBJ2-3
CASTETGHTDTQYF
TGTGCCAGCACGGAGACAGGACACACAGATACGCAGTATTTT
>few|TRBV13|TRBD2|TRBJ2-7
CASSFGLAGGRHEQYF
TGTGCCAGCAGCTTCGGCTTAGCGGGGGGAAGGCACGAGCAGTACTTC
>.|TRBV7-6|TRBD2|TRBJ2-5
CASSPRTSVVETQYF
TGTGCCAGCAGCCCTAGGACTAGCGTGGTGGAGACCCAGTACTTC
>.|TRBV7-9|.|TRBJ1-2
CASSLGGGANYGYTF
TGTGCCAGCAGCTTAGGCGGGGGGGCCAACTATGGCTACACCTTC
>.|TRBV28|.|TRBJ1-1
CASRHQVTEAFF
TGTGCCAGCAGACACCAGGTGACTGAAGCTTTCTTT
>.|TRBV14|.|TRBJ2-5
CASSRQRNQETQYF
TGTGCCAGCAGCCGGCAGCGGAACCAAGAGACCCAGTACTTC
>once|TRBV19|TRBD1|TRBJ1-6
CASSSAGTGMWSPLHF
TGTGCCAGTAGCTCTGCCGGGACAGGGATGTGGTCACCCCTCCACTTT
>.|TRBV20-1|.|TRBJ2-3
CSVGPDTQYF
TGCAGTGTGGGCCCAGATACGCAGTATTTT
>.|TRBV2|TRBD1|TRBJ1-6
CASSDRTGSNSPLHF
TGTGCCAGCAGTGACCGGACAGGGTCTAATTCACCCCTCCACTTT
>.|TRBV29-1|TRBD1|TRBJ1-2
CSALGGIGYGYTF
TGCAGCGCCTTAGGGGGCATAGGGTATGGCTACACCTTC
>.|TRBV5-1|.|TRBJ2-3
CASSPLRAGDTQYF
TGCGCCAGCAGCCCCCTTCGGGCAGGGGATACGCAGTATTTT
>.|TRBV5-1|.|TRBJ2-1
CASSLQGSNNEQFF
TGCGCCAGCAGCTTGCAGGGGTCGAACAATGAGCAGTTCTTC
>.|TRBV9|TRBD1|TRBJ2-1
CASSVGGDRHEQFF
TGTGCCAGCAGCGTAGGAGGGGACAGGCATGAGCAGTTCTTC
>.|TRBV19|.|TRBJ2-6
CASQYQWESGANVLTF
TGTGCCAGCCAGTACCAGTGGGAGTCTGGGGCCAACGTCCTGACTTTC
>few|TRBV4-1|.|TRBJ1-4
CASRAVAQGGVNEKLFF
TGCGCCAGCAGAGCAGTGGCCCAGGGAGGGGTTAATGAAAAACTGTTTTTT